The 30 T cell receptor beta chains presented below share a single source sample, sequenced in a study of shared clonotypes between healthy human individuals. Generated by immunoSEQ multiplex PCR, the TCRdb table keeps only in-frame clones and is missing some. The sample carries around 2,000,000 clones, around 96% recorded once. Terminally differentiated effector memory CD45RA+ cells were left out of the naive CD8 fraction, which was CD45RO-negative and positively selected for CCR7. Sequenced sample: naive CD8+ T cells sorted from blood. The receptors shown here come from a man aged 18 to 30 in good health.

The V gene is TRBV6-5, the J gene TRBJ2-1; 10 bases are a match to TRBD2. V shed 6 bases, J shed 7 bases, and the junction held 9 bases outside the gene matches. This CDR3 spans 15 amino acids. Germline V gene sequence: CDR1 MNHEY, CDR2 SVGAGI. The CDR3 spells CASRRTSGNGNEQFF. DNA for the CDR3: TGTGCCAGCAGACGCACTAGCGGGAATGGGAATGAGCAGTTCTTC.

This chain uses TRBV28 with TRBJ2-5; 8 nucleotides match TRBD1. V dropped 6 bases and J dropped 5; count of bases not matched to a gene: 11. The CDR3 totals 15 residues. Germline values: CDR1 MDHEN, CDR2 SYDVKM. The CDR3 region is CASSQLDRAGETQYF. The CDR3, as DNA: TGTGCCAGCAGCCAACTGGACAGGGCAGGTGAGACCCAGTACTTC.

The rearrangement links TRBV28 to TRBJ2-1; D is unresolved. The length of the CDR3 is 12 residues. Trimming left V 4 bases short and J 5 bases short, with 6 bases between. In germline, CDR1 is MDHEN, CDR2 SYDVKM. This chain's CDR3 is CASSSTHNEQFF. The CDR3 DNA follows: TGTGCCAGCAGTTCAACCCACAATGAGCAGTTCTTC.

The gene calls are TRBV5-4 and TRBJ2-7; D is unresolved. Germline CDR1 is SGHNT and CDR2 is YYREEE (reference sequence). This CDR3 is 13 amino acids long. Trimming cost V 2 bases and J 0 bases, with 6 bases left between them. CDR3 protein: CASSFTDSYEQYF. The CDR3 DNA reads TGTGCCAGCAGCTTCACGGACTCCTACGAGCAGTACTTC. Using reference TRBV5-4 and TRBJ2-7 for the parts outside the CDR3, the full variable domain is ETGVTQSPTHLIKTRGQQVTLRCSSQSGHNTVSWYQQALGQGPQFIFQYYREEENGRGNFPPRFSGLQFPNYSSELNVNALELDDSALYLCASSFTDSYEQYFGPGTRLTVT.

J is TRBJ1-1 and V is TRBV28, with 11 positions matching TRBD1. The V and J ends lost 5 bases and 5 bases, in that order; junction bases with no gene match: 7. Germline CDR1 and CDR2: MDHEN and SYDVKM. This CDR3 spans 15 amino acids. The CDR3 nucleotides are TGTGCCAGCAGTCGGTGGACAGGGGGCGGGACTGAAGCTTTCTTT. This codes for CASSRWTGGGTEAFF.

The V gene is TRBV9, the J gene TRBJ2-7, with 7 bases fitting TRBD1. Germline assignment: CDR1 SGDLS and CDR2 YYNGEE. The CDR3 is made up of 13 amino acids. Trimming at V came to 1 base and at J to 6 bases, leaving 4 bases not matched to a gene. Here the CDR3 DNA reads TGTGCCAGCAGCGTAATTGCAGGGGGCGAGCAGTACTTC. It codes for CASSVIAGGEQYF.

The rearrangement uses TRBV7-8 and TRBJ2-1; no clear D gene. The germline gives CDR1 SGHVS, CDR2 FQNEAQ. The CDR3 consists of 13 residues. Between the trimmed V and J ends, which lost 1 base and 4 bases, there was a span of 5 bases. The DNA of the CDR3 is TGTGCCAGCAGCTTAGTCAGATACAATGAGCAGTTCTTC. Its protein product is CASSLVRYNEQFF.

V is TRBV27 and J is TRBJ2-5; TRBD2 matches 15 bases. Germline CDR1 is MNHEY and CDR2 is SMNVEV (reference sequence). The CDR3 covers 17 residues. Trimming took 4 bases from V and 5 from J; bases not matched to a gene: 8. The CDR3: CASSSRTSGRAGETQYF. Written as DNA, the CDR3 is TGTGCCAGCAGTTCCCGGACTAGCGGGAGGGCCGGGGAGACCCAGTACTTC.

This sequence joins TRBV20-1 and TRBJ1-1; D unclear. V was clipped by 7 bases and J by 3 bases, with 9 bases between them. The CDR3 loop spans 11 amino acids. Germline V gene data show CDR1 as DFQATT and CDR2 as SNEGSKA (reference sequence). DNA of the CDR3: TGCAGTGACCCGTTAGACACTGAAGCTTTCTTT. This gives the protein CSDPLDTEAFF.

This clone was detected only once. This rearrangement joins TRBV4-1 to TRBJ2-7; D not resolved. CDR3 size: 13 residues. V was trimmed by 4 bases and J by 3 bases, leaving 10 bases between them. The germline V gene encodes CDR1 MGHRA and CDR2 YSYEKL. The CDR3 region is CASSPVVGYEQYF. The DNA of the CDR3 is TGCGCCAGCAGCCCGGTTGTAGGCTACGAGCAGTACTTC.

About this clone: This same CDR3 is encoded by further DNA sequences in the sample. The chain couples TRBV27 to TRBJ2-7, with TRBD1 matching over 10 bases. V lost 0 bases to trimming and J lost 0 bases; unmatched junction nucleotides: 5. This CDR3 comprises 17 residues. Germline CDR1 is MNHEY and CDR2 is SMNVEV (reference sequence). The CDR3 DNA is TGTGCCAGCAGTTTATCGCTCGGGGACAGGGGCTCCTACGAGCAGTACTTC. It translates to CASSLSLGDRGSYEQYF.

The rearrangement joins TRBV6-5 to TRBJ2-4, with 10 bases identical to TRBD1. The V and J ends lost 5 bases and 8 bases, in that order; junction bases with no gene match: 9. CDR3 length equals 15 residues. Germline-derived CDR1 and CDR2 are MNHEY and SVGAGI. The CDR3 loop reads CASSPSWDRGHIQYF. The CDR3 region has the DNA TGTGCCAGCAGTCCCTCCTGGGACAGGGGTCACATTCAGTACTTC.

This clone came up once. This may stem from a read error, because a much larger clone lies one nucleotide away. The identical CDR3 is also encoded by other nucleotide sequences in the sample. V gene TRBV9 combines with J gene TRBJ1-1; tentatively, D is TRBD1 (5 bases). V was cut by 3 bases and J by 1 base, with 7 bases left in between. CDR3 length: 13 residues. The germline V gene has CDR1 SGDLS and CDR2 YYNGEE. Here the CDR3 DNA reads TGTGCCAGCAGCGGTGGGGGGAACACTGAAGCTTTCTTT. The encoded protein is CASSGGGNTEAFF.

The table lists this clone with a count of one. The gene calls are TRBV7-9 and TRBJ2-7, with D maybe TRBD1 (6 bases). The V gene's germline CDR1 is SEHNR and CDR2 FQNEAQ (reference sequence). This CDR3 has 15 residues. The V end was cut by 5 bases, the J end by 2 bases, with 16 bases between. The CDR3 sequence: CASSPHRAGPYEQYF. The DNA of the CDR3 is TGTGCCAGCAGCCCACACAGGGCTGGACCCTACGAGCAGTACTTC.

The gene calls are TRBV7-8 and TRBJ1-2, with D unclear. The length of the CDR3 is 14 residues. Trimming pared 0 bases from V and 5 bases from J, leaving 10 bases between. The germline CDR1 and CDR2 sequences are SGHVS and FQNEAQ. CDR3 nucleotide sequence: TGTGCCAGCAGCTTAGCCCGGGGATATTATGGCTACACCTTC. Translating gives CASSLARGYYGYTF.

The sample holds one count of this clone. The chain is built from TRBV4-3 and TRBJ2-1; D not certain. Germline assignment: CDR1 LGHNA and CDR2 YSLEER. This CDR3 has 15 amino acids. V dropped 0 bases and J dropped 4 bases, with 10 bases sitting between them. The CDR3 sequence: CASSQDRYVYNEQFF. The CDR3 nucleotides read TGCGCCAGCAGCCAAGATCGATACGTTTACAATGAGCAGTTCTTC.

This sequence joins TRBV7-6 and TRBJ2-2, with 14 bases matching TRBD2. This CDR3 has 16 residues. The germline V gene has CDR1 SGHVS and CDR2 FNYEAQ. V lost 5 bases and J lost 6; bases outside the gene matches: 5. CDR3 sequence reads: CASSRTSGGIPGELFF. The CDR3 nucleotides read TGTGCCAGCAGCCGGACTAGCGGGGGGATACCCGGGGAGCTGTTTTTT.

This clone has just one count. The genes are TRBV7-2 and TRBJ1-3; D perhaps matches TRBD1 (5 bases). CDR1 and CDR2 (germline): SGHTA, FQGNSA. Trimming took 2 bases from V and 3 from J, leaving 11 bases between them. The CDR3 has 15 amino acids. The CDR3 is CASSLRQTIGNTIYF. CDR3 bases: TGTGCCAGCAGCTTACGACAGACTATTGGAAACACCATATATTTT.

Comments on this clone: Other DNA sequences in the sample encode the same CDR3. The gene calls are TRBV27 and TRBJ2-7; 7 bases map to TRBD1. V dropped 11 bases and J dropped 0; count of bases not matched to a gene: 4. Per germline, CDR1 MNHEY and CDR2 SMNVEV (reference sequence). The CDR3 has 12 residues. CDR3 bases: TGTGCCTCGGGACAGTTCTCCTACGAGCAGTACTTC. Encoded protein: CASGQFSYEQYF.

CDR3 amino acids: CASRWTGGTYEQYF. The CDR3 DNA follows: TGTGCCAGCAGATGGACAGGGGGGACCTACGAGCAGTACTTC. The chain recombines TRBV27 with TRBJ2-7; 10 bases match TRBD1. Germline-derived CDR1 and CDR2 are MNHEY and SMNVEV (reference sequence). This CDR3 is built from 14 residues. Trimming cost V 6 bases and J 2 bases; bases outside gene matches: 4.

The chain recombines TRBV19 with TRBJ2-1; maybe TRBD2 (5 bases). Trimming took 3 bases from V and 2 from J, leaving 14 bases between them. The length of the CDR3 is 16 residues. The germline CDR1 and CDR2 sequences are LNHDA and SQIVND (reference sequence). Written as DNA, the CDR3 is TGTGCCAGTAGTATGGAGGAGTGGGCCGCCTACAATGAGCAGTTCTTC. Residues: CASSMEEWAAYNEQFF. The full variable domain, its missing parts supplied by reference TRBV19 and TRBJ2-1, is DGGITQSPKYLFRKEGQNVTLSCEQNLNHDAMYWYRQDPGQGLRLIYYSQIVNDFQKGDIAEGYSVSREKKESFPLTVTSAQKNPTAFYLCASSMEEWAAYNEQFFGPGTRLTVL.

This rearrangement joins TRBV7-9 to TRBJ2-2; 7 bases map to TRBD1. Germline CDR1 reads SEHNR; CDR2 reads FQNEAQ (reference sequence). The CDR3 sequence is 18 residues long. After removal of 2 bases from V and 1 base from J, the junction contained 10 bases not matched to a gene. CDR3 in amino acids: CASSLSVWDSQNTGELFF. In nucleotides, the CDR3 is TGTGCCAGCAGCTTAAGTGTCTGGGACAGCCAGAACACCGGGGAGCTGTTTTTT. The whole variable domain, filled in from reference TRBV7-9 and TRBJ2-2, reads DTGVSQNPRHKITKRGQNVTFRCDPISEHNRLYWYRQTLGQGPEFLTYFQNEAQLEKSRLLSDRFSAERPKGSFSTLEIQRTEQGDSAMYLCASSLSVWDSQNTGELFFGEGSRLTVL.

The chain has TRBV6-5 and TRBJ2-7; a possible D gene is TRBD1 (5 bases). Germline CDR1 is MNHEY and CDR2 is SVGAGI. The V end lost 6 bases, the J end lost 7 bases, and 16 bases lay between the germline ends. The CDR3 consists of 13 residues. The CDR3 nucleotides are TGTGCCAGCAGCCCCGACAGTACAAGGGAGCAGTACTTC. Protein sequence: CASSPDSTREQYF.

The J gene is TRBJ2-3, the V gene TRBV7-6; D might be TRBD1 (5 bases). The CDR3 spans 15 residues. V was cut by 3 bases and J by 1 base, with 11 bases left in between. Per germline, CDR1 SGHVS and CDR2 FNYEAQ. The CDR3 nucleotides read TGTGCCAGCAGCTTGTGGGGCGAGGGCACAGATACGCAGTATTTT. Translating it yields CASSLWGEGTDTQYF.

This rearrangement joins TRBV25-1 to TRBJ1-2; D is perhaps TRBD1 (6 bases). Germline V lookup: CDR1 MGHDK, CDR2 SYGVNS. The V end lost 7 bases, the J end lost 8 bases, and 14 bases lay between the germline ends. The CDR3 runs 12 residues. The CDR3 loop is CASTNHREGYTF. The CDR3 DNA sequence: TGTGCCAGCACCAACCACAGGGAAGGCTACACCTTC.

CDR3: CASSGLAGGNSYEQYF. The CDR3 DNA is TGTGCCAGCAGCGGACTAGCGGGGGGGAATTCATACGAGCAGTACTTC. This chain connects TRBV6-6 to TRBJ2-7; the match to TRBD2 covers 15 bases. CDR1 is MNHNY and CDR2 is SVGAGI in the germline V gene (reference sequence). CDR3 length: 16 amino acids. The V gene end was trimmed by 6 bases and the J gene end by 4 bases; junction bases not matched to a gene: 7.

The CDR3: CASSYMGMNTEAFF. The CDR3, as DNA: TGCGCCAGCAGTTACATGGGGATGAACACTGAAGCTTTCTTT. The V and J genes are TRBV5-1 and TRBJ1-1, with D unresolved. The germline CDR1 and CDR2 sequences are SGHRS and YFSETQ. CDR3 length: 14 residues. Trimming cost V 5 bases and J 0 bases, with 11 bases left between them. The whole variable domain, remainder taken from reference TRBV5-1 and TRBJ1-1, is KAGVTQTPRYLIKTRGQQVTLSCSPISGHRSVSWYQQTPGQGLQFLFEYFSETQRNKGNFPGRFSGRQFSNSRSEMNVSTLELGDSALYLCASSYMGMNTEAFFGQGTRLTVV.

This rearrangement joins TRBV4-2 to TRBJ1-1; D is undetermined. The germline gives CDR1 LGHNA, CDR2 YNFKEQ. The CDR3 runs 15 residues. Trimming stripped 0 bases from V and 0 bases from J, with 8 bases between. The CDR3 sequence: CASSQEGWMNTEAFF. The CDR3 region has the DNA TGTGCCAGCAGCCAAGAGGGGTGGATGAACACTGAAGCTTTCTTT.

The genes are TRBV13 and TRBJ1-1; the match to TRBD1 covers 9 bases. Germline V lookup: CDR1 PRHDT, CDR2 FYEKMQ (reference sequence). There are 13 residues in the CDR3. V lost 7 bases to trimming and J lost 3 bases; unmatched junction nucleotides: 3. The CDR3 DNA reads TGTGCCAGCAAGACAGGGGGTCACACTGAAGCTTTCTTT. Its translation is CASKTGGHTEAFF.

This chain joins TRBV7-2 and TRBJ1-1, with D perhaps matching TRBD1 (5 bases). Trimming left V 2 bases short and J 4 bases short, with 14 bases between. The CDR3 contains 15 residues. Germline values: CDR1 SGHTA, CDR2 FQGNSA. The CDR3 is CASSLSIRGFTEAFF. The CDR3 nucleotides read TGTGCCAGCAGCTTAAGTATTAGGGGTTTCACTGAAGCTTTCTTT.